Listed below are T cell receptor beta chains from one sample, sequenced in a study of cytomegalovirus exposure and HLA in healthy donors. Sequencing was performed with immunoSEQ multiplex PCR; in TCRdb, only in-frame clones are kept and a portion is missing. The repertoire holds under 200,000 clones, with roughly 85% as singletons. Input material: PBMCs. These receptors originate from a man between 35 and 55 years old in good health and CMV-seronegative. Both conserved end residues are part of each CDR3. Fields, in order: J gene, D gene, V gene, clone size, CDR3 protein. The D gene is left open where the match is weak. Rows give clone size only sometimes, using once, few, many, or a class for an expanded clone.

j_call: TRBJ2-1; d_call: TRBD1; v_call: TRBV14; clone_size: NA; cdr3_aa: CASSRGLGTVVYNEQFF
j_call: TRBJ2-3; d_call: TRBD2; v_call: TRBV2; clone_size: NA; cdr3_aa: CASSPGLAGDTQYF
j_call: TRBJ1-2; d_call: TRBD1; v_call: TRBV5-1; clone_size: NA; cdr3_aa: CASSLTGSGGYTF
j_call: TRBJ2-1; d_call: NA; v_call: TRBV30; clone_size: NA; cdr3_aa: CAWSVLTGAPNEQFF
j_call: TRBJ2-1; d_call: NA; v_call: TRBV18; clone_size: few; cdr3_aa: CASSVALDNEQFF
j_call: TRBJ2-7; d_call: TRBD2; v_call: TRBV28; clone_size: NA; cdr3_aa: CASSGLAAFHEQYF
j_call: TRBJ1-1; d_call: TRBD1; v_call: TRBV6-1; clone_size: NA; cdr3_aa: CASSIDRGDTEAFF
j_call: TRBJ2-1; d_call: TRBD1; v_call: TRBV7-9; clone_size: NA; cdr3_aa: CASGQGGFNEQFF
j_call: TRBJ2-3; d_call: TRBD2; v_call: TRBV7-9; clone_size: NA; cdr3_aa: CASSGRKTSATTDTQYF
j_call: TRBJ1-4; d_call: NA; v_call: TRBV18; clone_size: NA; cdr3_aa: CASSPGEAVNEKLFF
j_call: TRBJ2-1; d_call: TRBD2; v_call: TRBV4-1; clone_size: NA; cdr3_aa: CASSPGLAGVNEQFF